The clone carrying this T cell receptor (beta chain) was counted a single time. This sample was taken from a study of blood T cell repertoires in COVID-19. Across the study: Collection of acute and convalescent COVID-19 samples took place in the United States, Italy and Spain. Sample material is recorded as cDNA or gDNA derived from T cells, B-cell-depleted T cells, or PBMCs.

TCRdb's table, derived via immunoSEQ multiplex PCR, lists solely in-frame clones and lacks some. This sample has hundreds of thousands of clones; about 81% occur once, and the top ten carry under 5%. Living in under 30 US areas, the participants were between roughly 18 and 95 years of age. Participant-reported clinical history was the basis for cohort assignment. This CDR3 contains 16 residues. The V end lost 4 bases, the J end lost 3 bases, and 19 bases lay between the germline ends. The germline V gene encodes CDR1 SGHRS and CDR2 YFSETQ. This chain connects TRBV5-1 to TRBJ1-1; D is possibly TRBD1 (5 bases). This TCR was sampled from a man aged 30 to 39 with acute COVID-19. Sequencing was done on a sample of PBMCs or T cells enriched from blood (not recorded which). For the CDR3, the DNA is TGCGCCAGCAGCCCCTCCGGCGCCGGAGGGGACACTGAAGCTTTCTTT. This codes for CASSPSGAGGDTEAFF.